This TCR beta chain was recovered during a study of T cells in Graves' hyperthyroidism and ophthalmopathy. Study-wide points: Appearing also in blood were most of the thyroid clonotypes expanded above 0.001. The model anticipated ophthalmopathy a median about six months pre-onset.

TCR beta CDR3 regions were amplified from RNA. HTBI primers were used for first-round RT-PCR of the TCR CDR3. TCRdb redid the calling of the multiplex PCR reads with MiXCR, one entry per CDR3 protein. The table includes roughly 500,000 distinct CDR3 sequences, over 35% detected once. On this clonotype itself: What it binds is unknown.

V was cut by 2 bases and J by 1 base, with 5 bases left in between. The CDR3 loop spans 13 amino acids. Germline V gives CDR1 KGHSH, CDR2 LQKENI. Each diagnosis drew on symptoms, thyroxine, TRAb, thyroid ultrasound and orbital computed tomography findings. The sequenced sample consisted of peripheral blood or thyroid tissue (not recorded which). This rearrangement joins TRBV18 to TRBJ2-5; D gene ambiguous. The sequence was collected from an adult woman with Graves' disease, either hyperthyroidism or ophthalmopathy (not recorded which). CDR3 nucleotides: TGTGCCAGCTCACCATATCGCCAAGAGACCCAGTACTTC. Its translation: CASSPYRQETQYF.